These 26 T cell receptor beta chains came from one sample sequenced in a study of T cell responses to AZD1222 COVID-19 vaccine. The protocol was immunoSEQ multiplex PCR, while the TCRdb copy is restricted to in-frame clones and leaves out a portion. The table records about 79,000 clones, about nine tenths of them present only once. The sequences come from peripheral blood, collected 28 days after the second AZD1222 dose. Source of these receptors: an adult who received the AZD1222 COVID-19 vaccine.

The V and J genes are TRBV30 and TRBJ1-2, with TRBD1 matching over 7 bases. CDR1 and CDR2 from the germline V gene are GTSNPN and SVGIG (reference sequence). Trimming cost V 4 bases and J 8 bases; bases outside gene matches: 16. The CDR3 loop spans 15 amino acids. CDR3 DNA sequence: TGTGCCTGGAATCTTTCTCCCGGACAGGTGGAGGGCTACACCTTC. Its protein is CAWNLSPGQVEGYTF.

V usage is TRBV5-5 and J usage is TRBJ1-5; maybe TRBD1 (5 bases). V was pared by 0 bases and J by 3 bases, with 10 bases between. The CDR3 is 15 amino acids. From germline, CDR1 is SGHKS and CDR2 YYEKEE (reference sequence). The CDR3 sequence is CASSLVGAANQPQHF. CDR3 DNA: TGTGCCAGCAGCTTGGTAGGGGCAGCCAATCAGCCCCAGCATTTT.

The chain carries TRBV6-1 and TRBJ2-2; D possibly matches TRBD1 or TRBD2 (5 bases each). V was pared by 0 bases and J by 4 bases, with 18 bases between. Per the germline V gene, CDR1 is MNHNS and CDR2 is SASEGT. This CDR3 has 18 amino acids. The CDR3 loop is CASSEAVREWWGTGELFF. As DNA, the CDR3 is TGTGCCAGCAGTGAAGCGGTCAGGGAGTGGTGGGGCACCGGGGAGCTGTTTTTT.

The chain uses TRBV6-5 and TRBJ1-2; tentatively, D is TRBD1 (5 bases). Trimming left V 4 bases short and J 5 bases short, with 14 bases between. Germline V gene data show CDR1 as MNHEY and CDR2 as SVGAGI. The CDR3 loop spans 14 amino acids. The CDR3, as DNA: TGTGCCAGCAGTTCCCAATTCGACAGATATGGCTACACCTTC. It encodes CASSSQFDRYGYTF.

The CDR3 loop reads CASKREHPTGELFF. CDR3 nucleotide sequence: TGTGCCAGCAAGAGAGAACACCCTACCGGGGAGCTGTTTTTT. This rearrangement joins TRBV6-4 to TRBJ2-2, with no clear D. The CDR3 is 14 amino acids. The germline V gene encodes CDR1 MRHNA and CDR2 SNTAGT. Trimming pared 7 bases from V and 5 bases from J, leaving 14 bases between.

V and J are TRBV2 and TRBJ1-1; TRBD1 aligns across 7 bases. Germline CDR1 SNHLY, CDR2 FYNNEI. This CDR3 spans 15 amino acids. V shed 6 bases, J shed 0 bases, and the junction held 7 bases outside the gene matches. The CDR3: CASSLTGLMNTEAFF. As DNA, the CDR3 is TGTGCCAGCAGCCTGACAGGGCTAATGAACACTGAAGCTTTCTTT.

The genes are TRBV14 and TRBJ1-2; D not certain. Germline CDR1 is SGHDN and CDR2 is FVKESK. Trimming left V 2 bases short and J 8 bases short, with 12 bases between. This CDR3 is 13 amino acids long. The CDR3: CASSQQTGLGYTF. The CDR3 coding sequence is TGTGCCAGCAGCCAACAAACGGGTCTCGGCTACACCTTC.

This clone has a handful of counts. The gene calls are TRBV6-5 and TRBJ2-7; 9 bases are a match to TRBD1. The CDR3 has 15 amino acids. Germline V gene sequence: CDR1 MNHEY, CDR2 SVGAGI. Trimming at V came to 0 bases and at J to 2 bases, leaving 2 bases not matched to a gene. The CDR3 DNA follows: TGTGCCAGCAGTTACTCAAGACAGGGGGCCTACGAGCAGTACTTC. This codes for CASSYSRQGAYEQYF.

The chain has TRBV3-1 (or the pseudogene TRBV3-2) and TRBJ2-7; maybe TRBD1 (6 bases). The CDR3 totals 15 residues. The V and J ends lost 1 base and 1 base respectively, with 11 bases between them. Looked up from germline, CDR1 is LGHDT and CDR2 is YNNKEL (reference sequence). The DNA for the CDR3 is TGTGCCAGCAGCCAAGCCCAGGGGCATTCCTACGAGCAGTACTTC. It yields the protein CASSQAQGHSYEQYF.

J is TRBJ2-7 and V is TRBV5-4; D may be TRBD2 (5 bases). V was cut by 4 bases and J by 3 bases, with 14 bases left in between. The CDR3 length is 14 residues. Germline assignment: CDR1 SGHNT and CDR2 YYREEE (reference sequence). The CDR3 DNA sequence: TGTGCCAGCAGCGCGGACCCCGGGGTCTACGAGCAGTACTTC. It translates to CASSADPGVYEQYF. The full variable domain, its missing parts supplied by reference TRBV5-4 and TRBJ2-7, is ETGVTQSPTHLIKTRGQQVTLRCSSQSGHNTVSWYQQALGQGPQFIFQYYREEENGRGNFPPRFSGLQFPNYSSELNVNALELDDSALYLCASSADPGVYEQYFGPGTRLTVT.

This rearrangement joins TRBV11-2 to TRBJ2-7; no clear D gene. Germline CDR1 is SGHAT and CDR2 is FQNNGV. Trimming took off 1 base at V and 3 bases at J, with 7 bases between the two ends. CDR3 size: 13 residues. The DNA of the CDR3 is TGTGCCAGCAGCTTAGCTCAGAGCTACGAGCAGTACTTC. This sequence encodes CASSLAQSYEQYF.

The V and J genes are TRBV7-9 and TRBJ1-2; D call uncertain. V was trimmed by 3 bases and J by 2 bases, leaving 16 bases between them. The CDR3 consists of 16 residues. Germline lookup yields CDR1 SEHNR and CDR2 FQNEAQ (reference sequence). The CDR3 reads CASSFNPPRINYGYTF. The CDR3 nucleotides are TGTGCCAGCAGCTTCAACCCCCCACGCATCAACTATGGCTACACCTTC.

This chain uses TRBV18 with TRBJ2-1; 12 nucleotides match TRBD2. This CDR3 is built from 15 residues. Trimming at V came to 6 bases and at J to 6 bases, leaving 6 bases not matched to a gene. Per the germline V gene, CDR1 is KGHSH and CDR2 is LQKENI. The CDR3 region is CASSVLAGGLNEQFF. The CDR3 DNA reads as TGTGCCAGCTCCGTACTAGCGGGAGGTCTCAATGAGCAGTTCTTC.

V gene TRBV12-3 or TRBV12-4 combines with J gene TRBJ2-2, with D tentatively TRBD2 (5 bases). The CDR3 loop spans 13 amino acids. Trimming shortened V by 6 bases and J by 5 bases, and 10 bases separated the two germline ends. CDR3 in amino acids: CASRDWITGELFF. CDR3 bases: TGTGCCAGCAGGGACTGGATTACCGGGGAGCTGTTTTTT.

V gene TRBV6-2 or TRBV6-3 combines with J gene TRBJ1-1, with 8 nucleotides matching TRBD1. The CDR3 contains 15 residues. Germline V gene lookup returns CDR1 MNHEY and CDR2 SVGEGT. Trimming took 2 bases from V and 5 from J; bases not matched to a gene: 7. DNA of the CDR3: TGTGCCAGCAGTTACAACTGGGACAGGTCGACTGAAGCTTTCTTT. Its protein product is CASSYNWDRSTEAFF.

This clone has only one observation. This rearrangement joins TRBV9 to TRBJ1-4; 8 nucleotides align to TRBD1. Germline values: CDR1 SGDLS, CDR2 YYNGEE. V lost 3 bases to trimming and J lost 9 bases; unmatched junction nucleotides: 7. CDR3 length: 14 residues. CDR3 nucleotide sequence: TGTGCCAGCAGCGAGACAGGGGAAGAAAAAAAACTGTTTTTT. This sequence encodes CASSETGEEKKLFF.

This sequence joins TRBV21-1 and TRBJ2-3; no DNA check was done on the table's D call, TRBD2. TRBV21-1 is flagged as a pseudogene. This CDR3 region has 18 residues. CDR3 in DNA: TGTGCCAGCAGCTCTCACCCTTTGACTAGTTCTATAACAGATACGCAGTATTTT. Amino acids: CASSSHPLTSSITDTQYF.

This clone has just one count. This chain connects TRBV7-2 to TRBJ2-1; D possibly corresponds to TRBD1 (5 bases). CDR3 length: 14 residues. Trimming removed 5 bases from V and 9 bases from J, with 17 bases in between. CDR1 is SGHTA and CDR2 is FQGNSA in the germline V gene. The CDR3 spells CASSPRPGRIEQFF. The CDR3 DNA sequence: TGTGCCAGCAGCCCCCGACCAGGGCGGATTGAGCAGTTCTTC.

V usage is TRBV19 and J usage is TRBJ2-1, with a tentative D call TRBD1 (5 bases). Germline-derived CDR1 and CDR2 are LNHDA and SQIVND (reference sequence). The CDR3 runs 12 residues. V was trimmed by 5 bases and J by 9 bases, leaving 11 bases between them. CDR3 residues: CASSPQGTEQFF. In nucleotides, the CDR3 is TGTGCCAGTAGTCCCCAGGGTACTGAGCAGTTCTTC. Supplemented by reference TRBV19 and TRBJ2-1, the full variable domain reads DGGITQSPKYLFRKEGQNVTLSCEQNLNHDAMYWYRQDPGQGLRLIYYSQIVNDFQKGDIAEGYSVSREKKESFPLTVTSAQKNPTAFYLCASSPQGTEQFFGPGTRLTVL.

The chain is built from TRBV5-1 and TRBJ2-1; a weak D match, TRBD2 (6 bases). CDR1 is SGHRS, CDR2 YFSETQ, per germline. With 2 bases removed from V and 6 bases from J, the gap between germline ends came to 18 bases. The CDR3 has 16 residues. The CDR3 region is CASSLRASDGSNEQFF. CDR3 coding DNA: TGCGCCAGCAGCTTACGGGCTAGCGACGGGAGCAATGAGCAGTTCTTC.

Of note for this clone: Other DNA sequences in the same sample also yield this CDR3. V and J are TRBV19 and TRBJ2-7; tentatively, D is TRBD1 or TRBD2 (5 bases each). V lost 8 bases to trimming and J lost 2 bases, with 13 bases between them. The length of the CDR3 is 13 residues. CDR1 and CDR2 (germline): LNHDA, SQIVND (reference sequence). The CDR3 coding sequence is TGTGCCAGTTCCGGGACGGTAGCCTACGAGCAGTACTTC. It translates to CASSGTVAYEQYF.

The V gene is TRBV29-1, the J gene TRBJ2-1; maybe TRBD1 (5 bases). Per the germline V gene, CDR1 is SQVTM and CDR2 is ANQGSEA. With 7 bases removed from V and 12 bases from J, the gap between germline ends came to 19 bases. This CDR3 comprises 12 residues. CDR3 in amino acids: CSAIYGRQRQFF. The CDR3 DNA is TGCAGCGCCATTTACGGACGACAGAGGCAGTTCTTC.

This chain connects TRBV13 to TRBJ1-1; D not resolved. The CDR3 loop spans 15 amino acids. CDR1 PRHDT and CDR2 FYEKMQ come from the germline V gene (reference sequence). Trimming took 1 base from V and 1 from J, leaving 10 bases between them. This CDR3 reads CASSLVTVPNTEAFF. The CDR3 region has the DNA TGTGCCAGCAGCTTAGTCACAGTACCGAACACTGAAGCTTTCTTT.

This chain connects TRBV15 to TRBJ1-1; no clear D. The CDR3 contains 14 residues. The germline V gene has CDR1 LNHNV and CDR2 YYDKDF (reference sequence). Trimming cost V 0 bases and J 1 base, with 6 bases left between them. The CDR3, as DNA: TGTGCCACCAGCAGAGACAGGTGGAACACTGAAGCTTTCTTT. This sequence encodes CATSRDRWNTEAFF.

The chain employs TRBV30 and TRBJ1-4; TRBD1 aligns across 9 bases. CDR1 is GTSNPN, CDR2 SVGIG, per germline (reference sequence). The junction had 8 bases not matched to a gene; V was cut back by 7 bases and J by 8 bases. The CDR3 length is 13 residues. DNA for the CDR3: TGTGCCTCCGAGACAGGGGGGATGGAAAAACTGTTTTTT. It is translated as CASETGGMEKLFF.

This sequence joins TRBV27 and TRBJ1-3; a possible D gene is TRBD1 (5 bases). With 4 bases removed from V and 0 bases from J, the gap between germline ends came to 13 bases. Germline loops: CDR1 MNHEY, CDR2 SMNVEV (reference sequence). The CDR3 consists of 16 residues. The CDR3 bases are TGTGCCAGCAGTTCCGGGACGGCCAACTCTGGAAACACCATATATTTT. Translation gives CASSSGTANSGNTIYF.